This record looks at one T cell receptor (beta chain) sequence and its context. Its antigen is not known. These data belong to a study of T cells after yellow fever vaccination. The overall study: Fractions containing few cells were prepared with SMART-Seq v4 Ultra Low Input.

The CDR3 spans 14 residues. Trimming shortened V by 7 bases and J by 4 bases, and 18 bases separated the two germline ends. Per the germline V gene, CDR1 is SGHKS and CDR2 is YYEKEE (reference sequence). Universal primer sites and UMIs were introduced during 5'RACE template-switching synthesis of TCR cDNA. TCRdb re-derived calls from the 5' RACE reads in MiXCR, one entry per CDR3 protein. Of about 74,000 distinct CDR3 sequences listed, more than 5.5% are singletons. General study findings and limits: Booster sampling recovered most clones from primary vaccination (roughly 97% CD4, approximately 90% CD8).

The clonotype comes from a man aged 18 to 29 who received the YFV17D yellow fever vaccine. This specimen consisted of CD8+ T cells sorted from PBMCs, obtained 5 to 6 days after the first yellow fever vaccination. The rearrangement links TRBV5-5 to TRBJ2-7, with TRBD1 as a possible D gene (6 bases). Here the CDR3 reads CASHVGGQLYEQYF. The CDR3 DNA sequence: TGTGCCAGCCATGTCGGAGGACAGCTATACGAGCAGTACTTC.